A single sample gave rise to the 18 T cell receptor beta chains below, sequenced in a study of blood T cell repertoires in COVID-19. Measured with immunoSEQ multiplex PCR; TCRdb has only the in-frame clones, and not every one. The sample has 150,000 or so clones; under 85% are singletons. The material sequenced was PBMCs or T cells enriched from blood (not recorded which). Every receptor here comes from a man aged 50-59 years who had recovered from COVID-19.

This clone turned up a few times. The CDR3 DNA sequence: TGTGCCAGCAGAGCGACAGGGGGGGATAGCTCACCCCTCCACTTT. Translated, it gives CASRATGGDSSPLHF. The V gene is TRBV6-4, the J gene TRBJ1-6; 9 bases are shared with TRBD1. J gave up 10 bases and V 6 bases, and 10 bases lay outside the gene matches. Germline V gene sequence: CDR1 MRHNA, CDR2 SNTAGT. This CDR3 region has 15 residues.

This clone came up once. The J gene is TRBJ1-5, the V gene TRBV4-1, with D tentatively TRBD1 (5 bases). CDR3 length: 15 residues. Looked up from germline, CDR1 is MGHRA and CDR2 is YSYEKL. Trimming took off 1 base at V and 7 bases at J, with 14 bases between the two ends. The CDR3 nucleotides are TGCGCCAGCAGCCAAGTTGGGGCAGACGGGCAGCCCCAGCATTTT. Its protein is CASSQVGADGQPQHF.

In this sample, this clone turned up a few times. Here the CDR3 DNA reads TGTGCCAGCAGCCTTGCCCAGGCAGGGGATAGGGGAAACACCATATATTTT. It codes for CASSLAQAGDRGNTIYF. The V call is TRBV7-8, the J call TRBJ1-3; a possible D gene is TRBD1 (6 bases). The CDR3 spans 17 residues. V was cut by 5 bases and J by 4 bases, with 21 bases left in between. The germline CDR1 and CDR2 sequences are SGHVS and FQNEAQ.

J is TRBJ1-1 and V is TRBV4-2; D possibly corresponds to TRBD1 (5 bases). V was trimmed by 0 bases and J by 4 bases, leaving 6 bases between them. The germline V gene has CDR1 LGHNA and CDR2 YNFKEQ. The CDR3 sequence is 13 residues long. The CDR3 DNA is TGTGCCAGCAGCCAAGAGGGGGGCACTGAAGCTTTCTTT. As protein: CASSQEGGTEAFF.

The V gene is TRBV4-3, the J gene TRBJ2-3; 11 nucleotides match TRBD2. CDR1 and CDR2 (germline): LGHNA, YSLEER. The CDR3 is 16 amino acids. J lost 5 bases, V lost 0 bases, and 4 bases had no gene match. DNA of the CDR3: TGCGCCAGCAGCCAAGATAGCGGGGGGGCCGGAGATACGCAGTATTTT. Protein sequence: CASSQDSGGAGDTQYF.

This clone was observed a few times. The same CDR3 is also encoded by other DNA sequences in this sample. The chain employs TRBV7-2 and TRBJ1-2; TRBD1 aligns across 8 bases. The CDR3 runs 14 residues. Trimming cost V 3 bases and J 5 bases; bases outside gene matches: 5. The germline CDR1 and CDR2 sequences are SGHTA and FQGNSA. CDR3 in amino acids: CASSLGQGAYGYTF. The CDR3 nucleotides are TGTGCCAGCAGCTTGGGGCAGGGGGCGTATGGCTACACCTTC.

The V and J genes are TRBV5-5 and TRBJ1-5, with D perhaps TRBD1 (5 bases). This CDR3 contains 16 residues. From germline, CDR1 is SGHKS and CDR2 YYEKEE (reference sequence). V gave up 4 bases and J gave up 3 bases, with 17 bases separating them. In DNA form, the CDR3 reads TGTGCCAGCAGCCTTGGGGTAGGGGCCATCAATCAGCCCCAGCATTTT. Its translation is CASSLGVGAINQPQHF.

The gene calls are TRBV7-9 and TRBJ1-4; D unresolved. The germline V gene encodes CDR1 SEHNR and CDR2 FQNEAQ (reference sequence). This CDR3 has 13 residues. V shed 3 bases and J shed 5 bases, with 7 bases lying between them. CDR3 coding DNA: TGTGCCAGCAGCTTTGACGGGAATGAAAAACTGTTTTTT. It specifies CASSFDGNEKLFF.

This chain joins TRBV7-2 and TRBJ1-2, with a weak D call TRBD1 (6 bases). Deletions cut 7 bases from V and 0 bases from J, with 15 bases between. Germline V gene lookup returns CDR1 SGHTA and CDR2 FQGNSA. The CDR3 runs to 15 residues. CDR3 amino acids: CASNTDRTPNYGYTF. The CDR3 DNA reads as TGTGCCAGCAACACGGACAGAACGCCTAACTATGGCTACACCTTC.

The chain uses TRBV7-2 and TRBJ1-5; D is unresolved. This CDR3 spans 12 amino acids. Germline CDR1 is SGHTA and CDR2 is FQGNSA. Trimming stripped 4 bases from V and 4 bases from J, with 5 bases between. The CDR3 bases are TGTGCCAGCAGCTCCCCTAATCAGCCCCAGCATTTT. This encodes CASSSPNQPQHF.

The chain uses TRBV5-1 and TRBJ2-5; TRBD2 might be the D (5 bases). The V gene lost 4 bases and the J gene lost 4 bases, with 11 bases spanning the gap. Germline CDR1 SGHRS, CDR2 YFSETQ. The CDR3 is made up of 13 amino acids. The CDR3 DNA reads TGCGCCAGCAGCCCTGGAGGTGGAGAGACCCAGTACTTC. The encoded protein is CASSPGGGETQYF. Full variable domain (remainder filled in from reference TRBV5-1 and TRBJ2-5): KAGVTQTPRYLIKTRGQQVTLSCSPISGHRSVSWYQQTPGQGLQFLFEYFSETQRNKGNFPGRFSGRQFSNSRSEMNVSTLELGDSALYLCASSPGGGETQYFGPGTRLLVL.

A single count supports this clone. This chain uses TRBV7-9 with TRBJ1-6; TRBD1 might be the D (6 bases). V was clipped by 0 bases and J by 9 bases, with 12 bases between them. Germline V lookup: CDR1 SEHNR, CDR2 FQNEAQ (reference sequence). The CDR3 is made up of 15 amino acids. This chain's CDR3 is CASSLARGGGSPLHF. CDR3 DNA: TGTGCCAGCAGCTTAGCAAGGGGAGGGGGTTCACCCCTCCACTTT. The variable domain in full, with the rest retrieved from reference TRBV7-9 and TRBJ1-6, is DTGVSQNPRHKITKRGQNVTFRCDPISEHNRLYWYRQTLGQGPEFLTYFQNEAQLEKSRLLSDRFSAERPKGSFSTLEIQRTEQGDSAMYLCASSLARGGGSPLHFGNGTRLTVT.

The V gene is TRBV27, the J gene TRBJ1-5, with D possibly being TRBD1 (6 bases). Germline CDR1 reads MNHEY; CDR2 reads SMNVEV (reference sequence). CDR3 length: 15 residues. Trimming shortened V by 7 bases and J by 5 bases, and 18 bases separated the two germline ends. CDR3 nucleotides: TGTGCCAGCATCCTCACCAGGGGTCGCCATCAGCCCCAGCATTTT. Translated: CASILTRGRHQPQHF.

This chain links TRBV11-2 with TRBJ1-1; 7 bases map to TRBD1. Germline CDR1 and CDR2: SGHAT and FQNNGV. J gave up 6 bases and V 5 bases, and 0 bases lay outside the gene matches. The CDR3 is made up of 11 amino acids. The CDR3 nucleotides read TGTGCCAGCAGCCAGGGGGCTGAAGCTTTCTTT. This encodes CASSQGAEAFF.

This chain joins TRBV7-2 and TRBJ1-1, with D perhaps matching TRBD1 (6 bases). The V gene's germline CDR1 is SGHTA and CDR2 FQGNSA. Trimming stripped 0 bases from V and 5 bases from J, with 10 bases between. The CDR3 runs 14 residues. For the CDR3, the DNA is TGTGCCAGCAGCTTAGCCTTAAGGGGGACTGAAGCTTTCTTT. Amino acids: CASSLALRGTEAFF.

The chain combines TRBV27 with TRBJ1-6, with 9 bases matching TRBD1. The CDR3 sequence is 15 residues long. CDR1 is MNHEY, CDR2 SMNVEV, per germline (reference sequence). V shed 3 bases and J 4 bases; nucleotides not matched to a gene: 1. Here the CDR3 reads CASSLDRGYNSPLHF. DNA for the CDR3: TGTGCCAGCAGTTTGGACAGGGGATATAATTCACCCCTCCACTTT.

This chain links TRBV20-1 with TRBJ1-1; possible D gene TRBD1, 6 bases. Germline CDR1 and CDR2: DFQATT and SNEGSKA (reference sequence). The CDR3 is 10 amino acids. V was shortened by 8 bases and J by 5 bases, with 9 bases between the two germline ends. The CDR3 sequence: CSTGRTEAFF. DNA of the CDR3: TGCAGTACAGGGAGAACTGAAGCTTTCTTT.

The V and J genes are TRBV4-1 and TRBJ1-6, with D perhaps TRBD1 (6 bases). Per germline, CDR1 MGHRA and CDR2 YSYEKL. V lost 0 bases, J lost 9 bases, and 12 bases lay in between. This CDR3 is built from 15 residues. This chain's CDR3 is CASSQEPGAGSPLHF. CDR3 in DNA: TGCGCCAGCAGCCAAGAGCCAGGGGCCGGTTCACCCCTCCACTTT.